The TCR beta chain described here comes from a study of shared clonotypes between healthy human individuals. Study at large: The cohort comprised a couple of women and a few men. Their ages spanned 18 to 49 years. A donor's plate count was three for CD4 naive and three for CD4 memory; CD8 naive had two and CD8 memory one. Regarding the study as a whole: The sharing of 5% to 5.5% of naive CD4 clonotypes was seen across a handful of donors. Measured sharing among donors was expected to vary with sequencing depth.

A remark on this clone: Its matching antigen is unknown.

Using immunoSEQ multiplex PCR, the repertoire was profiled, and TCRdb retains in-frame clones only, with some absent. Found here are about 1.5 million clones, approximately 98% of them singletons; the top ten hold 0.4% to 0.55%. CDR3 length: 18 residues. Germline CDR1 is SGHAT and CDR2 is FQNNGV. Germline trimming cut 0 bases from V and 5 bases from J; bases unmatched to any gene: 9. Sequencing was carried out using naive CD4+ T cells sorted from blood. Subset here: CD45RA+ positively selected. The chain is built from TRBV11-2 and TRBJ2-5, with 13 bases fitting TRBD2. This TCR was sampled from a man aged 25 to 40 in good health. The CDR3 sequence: CASSLDLTSGRAFETQYF. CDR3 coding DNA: TGTGCCAGCAGCTTAGATCTAACTAGCGGGAGGGCCTTCGAGACCCAGTACTTC.